This T cell receptor beta chain was captured by sequencing in a study of blood T cell repertoires in COVID-19 (TCRdb year 2020). For the study in its entirety: Samples covering the acute and convalescent phases of COVID-19 were provided by collaborators in the United States, Italy and Spain. The samples were drawn from the first 160 participants of the ongoing ImmuneRACE study and from 950 to 1,500 subjects provided by 6 global collaborators. The dataset comprised deeply sampled blood TCRbeta repertoires from subjects exposed to, actively infected with, or recovered from COVID-19. The prospective study material was composed of cDNA or gDNA derived from T cells, B-cell-depleted T cells, or PBMCs. The sample metadata nearly always contained a de-identified subject ID, COVID-19 status, age in years and sex. The repertoires were released in a freely available public database meant as a resource for research on the immune response to SARS-CoV-2. HLA class I and class II types, where available, came from metadata supplied by the sample provider rather than from assay-based typing. What the study reported, not specific to this receptor: Clinical and demographic metadata were provided uncurated, with the amount varying by source and participant.

Remarks on this clone: Its antigen target is currently unknown. No base qualities exist here, and no much larger clone lies one base off it. Other DNA variants within this sample encode the same CDR3.

Reading from cysteine to phenylalanine, the CDR3 counts 14 amino acids. Solely the CDR3 DNA is kept, with 42 bases framed from the first base. V and J lose 4 bases and 3 bases, and a span of 9 bases separates them. From a lookup of the germline V gene (reference sequence), CDR1 and CDR2 are SEHNR and FQNEAQ. TCRbeta CDR3 regions were amplified from genomic DNA using the immunoSEQ Assay, a bias-controlled multiplex PCR. The study's processing was this. The number of nucleated cells in each sample was estimated by amplification of reference gene primers within the assay. To quantify the absolute abundance of each unique TCRbeta CDR3 rearrangement, sequence reads were collapsed and filtered. For each sample, productive Simpson clonality was calculated as the square root of Simpson's diversity index over productive rearrangements. TCRdb's version of the immuneACCESS table is confined to in-frame rearrangements and falls short of the full clone set. An unresolved V gene accounts for under half of the shortfall where checked; the remainder is of unknown origin. V, J and clone size derive from that table, while D and trimming were established from the DNA sequence. The sample data list 110,000 to 150,000 clones, and 65% to 85% of these were observed just once. Over 7% of the sample is held by the ten biggest clonotypes.

Each collaborating institution followed its own protocols to collect whole blood in K2EDTA tubes. For TCRbeta analysis, collaborator samples were shipped as frozen whole blood, as isolated PBMCs, or as DNA extracted from either sample type. The TCR comes from a man aged 50-60 years with active or convalescent COVID-19. The sample consisted of peripheral blood. The receptor chain draws on TRBV7-9 and TRBJ2-2; the D region possibly corresponds to TRBD2 (6 bases align). For the CDR3, the sequence is CASSSGTYTGELFF. The nucleotide sequence reads as follows: TGTGCCAGCAGCTCCGGGACTTACACCGGGGAGCTGTTTTTT.